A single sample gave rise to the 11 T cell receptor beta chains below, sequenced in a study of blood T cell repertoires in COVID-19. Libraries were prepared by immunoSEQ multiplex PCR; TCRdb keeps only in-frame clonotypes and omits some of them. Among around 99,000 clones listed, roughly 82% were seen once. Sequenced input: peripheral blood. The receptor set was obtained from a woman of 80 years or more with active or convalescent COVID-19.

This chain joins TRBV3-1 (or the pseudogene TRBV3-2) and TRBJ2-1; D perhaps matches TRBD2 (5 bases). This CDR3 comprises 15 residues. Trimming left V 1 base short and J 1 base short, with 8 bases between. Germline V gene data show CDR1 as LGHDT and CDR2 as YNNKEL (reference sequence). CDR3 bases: TGTGCCAGCAGCCAAGGTAGGACTTCCTACAATGAGCAGTTCTTC. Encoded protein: CASSQGRTSYNEQFF.

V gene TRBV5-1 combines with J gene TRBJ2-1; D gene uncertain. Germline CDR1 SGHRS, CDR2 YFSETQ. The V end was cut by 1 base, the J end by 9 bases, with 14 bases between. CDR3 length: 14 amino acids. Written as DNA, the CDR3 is TGCGCCAGCAGCTTGTCTGTGGTCTCCGGTGAGCAGTTCTTC. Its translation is CASSLSVVSGEQFF.

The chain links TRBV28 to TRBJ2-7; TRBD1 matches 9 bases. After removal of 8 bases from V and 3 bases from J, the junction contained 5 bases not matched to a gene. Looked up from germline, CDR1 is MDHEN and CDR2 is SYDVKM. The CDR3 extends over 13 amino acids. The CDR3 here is CASGGTGIYEQYF. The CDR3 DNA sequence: TGTGCCAGCGGGGGGACAGGGATCTACGAGCAGTACTTC.

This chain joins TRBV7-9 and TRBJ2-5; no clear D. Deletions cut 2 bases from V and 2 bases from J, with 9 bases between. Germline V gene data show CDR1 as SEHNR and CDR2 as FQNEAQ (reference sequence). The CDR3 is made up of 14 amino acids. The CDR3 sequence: CASSLIGKQETQYF. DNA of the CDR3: TGTGCCAGCAGCTTAATTGGCAAGCAAGAGACCCAGTACTTC.

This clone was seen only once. The chain's CDR3 is CASSLRLAGGNEQFF. DNA for the CDR3: TGTGCCAGCAGCTTAAGGTTAGCGGGAGGCAATGAGCAGTTCTTC. This chain connects TRBV11-3 to TRBJ2-1, with 10 bases lining up with TRBD2. This CDR3 is built from 15 residues. Germline CDR1 is SGHNT and CDR2 is YENEEA. V shed 2 bases, J shed 6 bases, and the junction held 4 bases outside the gene matches.

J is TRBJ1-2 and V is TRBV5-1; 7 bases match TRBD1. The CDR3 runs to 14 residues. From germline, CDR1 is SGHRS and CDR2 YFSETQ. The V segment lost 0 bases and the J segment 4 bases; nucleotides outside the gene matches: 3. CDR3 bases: TGCGCCAGCAGCTTGGGACAGGGCTTCTATGGCTACACCTTC. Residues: CASSLGQGFYGYTF.

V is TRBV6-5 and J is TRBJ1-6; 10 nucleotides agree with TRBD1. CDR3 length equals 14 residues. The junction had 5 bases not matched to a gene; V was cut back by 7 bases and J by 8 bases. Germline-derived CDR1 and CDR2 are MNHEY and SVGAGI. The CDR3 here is CASKRGQGDSPLHF. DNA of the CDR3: TGTGCCAGCAAGAGAGGACAGGGGGATTCACCCCTCCACTTT.

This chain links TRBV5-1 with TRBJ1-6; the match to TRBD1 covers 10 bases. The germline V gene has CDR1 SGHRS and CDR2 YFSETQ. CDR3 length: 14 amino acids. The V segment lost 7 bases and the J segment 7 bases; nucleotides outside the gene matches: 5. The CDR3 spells CASGGGQGNSPLHF. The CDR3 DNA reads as TGCGCCAGCGGGGGGGGACAGGGGAATTCACCCCTCCACTTT.

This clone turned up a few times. Here the CDR3 DNA reads TGTGCCAGCAGCGTAGGGTACGGGGGATACGAGCAGTACTTC. Translating it yields CASSVGYGGYEQYF. J is TRBJ2-7 and V is TRBV9, with D tentatively TRBD2 (6 bases). The germline V and J ends were trimmed by 0 bases and 4 bases, with 11 bases remaining between them. The germline V gene has CDR1 SGDLS and CDR2 YYNGEE. CDR3 length equals 14 residues.

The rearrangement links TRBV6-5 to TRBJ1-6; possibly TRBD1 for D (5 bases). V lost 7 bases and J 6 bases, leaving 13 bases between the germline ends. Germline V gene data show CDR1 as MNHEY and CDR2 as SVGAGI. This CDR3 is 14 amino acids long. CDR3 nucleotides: TGTGCCAGCACCCTGACAGAAGCTAATTCACCCCTCCACTTT. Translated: CASTLTEANSPLHF.

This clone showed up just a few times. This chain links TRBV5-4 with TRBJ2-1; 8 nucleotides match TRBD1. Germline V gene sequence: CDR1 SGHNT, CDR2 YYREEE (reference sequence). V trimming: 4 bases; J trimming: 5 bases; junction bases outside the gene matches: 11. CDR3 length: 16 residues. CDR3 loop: CASSTAIGQGNNEQFF. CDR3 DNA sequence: TGTGCCAGCAGCACGGCCATAGGACAGGGAAACAATGAGCAGTTCTTC.